This T cell receptor beta chain was identified in a study of T cell repertoires in cytomegalovirus infection. Study overall: Both a matching HLA type and CMV infection were indicated by public TCR beta signatures.

The study, taken as a whole, reports: HLA-C-restricted CMV-specific TCR beta clonotypes were dominant in the ex vivo response.

This clonotype was seen many times. The antigen is not known. TCRdb reprocessed the reads with MiXCR, giving one entry per CDR3 protein. Of tens of thousands of distinct CDR3 sequences listed, over 3.5% are singletons. V lost 3 bases, J lost 7 bases, and 19 bases lay in between. CDR1 is LNHDA and CDR2 is SQIVND in the germline V gene (reference sequence). This CDR3 contains 16 residues. The chain has TRBV19 and TRBJ2-1, with D tentatively TRBD1 (6 bases). The sample was PBMCs. The TCR comes from a human donor in good health (CMV status not recorded). Some clones in this sample may be carry-over from other donors' samples. The CDR3 loop reads CASSIDGTQTRNEQFF. The CDR3 DNA follows: TGTGCCAGTAGTATCGATGGGACACAAACTAGGAATGAGCAGTTCTTC. The full variable domain, with the rest looked up from reference TRBV19 and TRBJ2-1, is DGGITQSPKYLFRKEGQNVTLSCEQNLNHDAMYWYRQDPGQGLRLIYYSQIVNDFQKGDIAEGYSVSREKKESFPLTVTSAQKNPTAFYLCASSIDGTQTRNEQFFGPGTRLTVL.